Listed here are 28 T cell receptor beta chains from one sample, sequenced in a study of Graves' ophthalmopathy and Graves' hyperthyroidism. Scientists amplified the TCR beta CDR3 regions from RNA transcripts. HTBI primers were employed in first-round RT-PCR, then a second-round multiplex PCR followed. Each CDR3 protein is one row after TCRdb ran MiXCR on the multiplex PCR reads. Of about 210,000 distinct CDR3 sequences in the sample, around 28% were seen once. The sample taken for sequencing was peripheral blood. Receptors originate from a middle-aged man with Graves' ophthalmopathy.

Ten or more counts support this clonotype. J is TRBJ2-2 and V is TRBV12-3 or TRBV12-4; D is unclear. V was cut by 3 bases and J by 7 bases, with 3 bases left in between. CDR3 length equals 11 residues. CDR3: CASSFRGELFF. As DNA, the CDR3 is TGTGCCAGCAGTTTTCGCGGGGAGCTGTTTTTT.

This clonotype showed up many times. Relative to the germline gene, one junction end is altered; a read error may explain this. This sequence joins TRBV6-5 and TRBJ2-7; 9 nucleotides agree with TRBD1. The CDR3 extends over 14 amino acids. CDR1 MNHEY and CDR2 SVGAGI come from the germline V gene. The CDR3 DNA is TGTGCCGGCAGTTCGACAGGGGGCTCCTACGAGCAGTACTTC. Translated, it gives CAGSSTGGSYEQYF.

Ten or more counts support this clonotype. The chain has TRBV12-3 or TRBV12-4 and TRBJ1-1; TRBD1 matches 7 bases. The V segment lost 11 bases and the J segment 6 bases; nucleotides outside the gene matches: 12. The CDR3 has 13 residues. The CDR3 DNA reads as TGTGCCGGATCGACAGGGCTGGGCGCTGAAGCTTTCTTT. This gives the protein CAGSTGLGAEAFF.

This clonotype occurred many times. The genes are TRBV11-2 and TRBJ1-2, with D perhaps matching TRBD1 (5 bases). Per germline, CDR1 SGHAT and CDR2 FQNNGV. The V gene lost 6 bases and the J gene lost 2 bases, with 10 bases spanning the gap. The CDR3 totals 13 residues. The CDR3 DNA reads TGTGCCAGCAGACCGGGGGGGAACTATGGCTACACCTTC. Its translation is CASRPGGNYGYTF.

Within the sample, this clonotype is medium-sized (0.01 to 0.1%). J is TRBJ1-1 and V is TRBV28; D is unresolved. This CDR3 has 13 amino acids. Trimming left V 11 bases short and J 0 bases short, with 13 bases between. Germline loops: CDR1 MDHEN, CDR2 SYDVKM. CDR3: CAGGRAVNTEAFF. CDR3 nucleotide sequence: TGTGCCGGAGGACGGGCGGTGAACACTGAAGCTTTCTTT.

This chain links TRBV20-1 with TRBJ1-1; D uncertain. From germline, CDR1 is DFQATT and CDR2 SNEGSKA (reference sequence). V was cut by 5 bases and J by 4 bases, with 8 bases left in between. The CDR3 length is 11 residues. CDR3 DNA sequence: TGCAGTGCTGACGCCCCCACTGAAGCTTTCTTT. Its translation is CSADAPTEAFF.

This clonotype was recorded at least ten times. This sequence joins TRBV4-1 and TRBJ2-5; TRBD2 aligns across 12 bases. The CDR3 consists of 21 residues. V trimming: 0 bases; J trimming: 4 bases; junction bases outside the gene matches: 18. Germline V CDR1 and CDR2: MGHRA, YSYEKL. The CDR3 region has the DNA TGCGCCAGCAGCCAAGACGCGACGGGACTAGCGGGCGGAATCGAGTCAGAGACCCAGTACTTC. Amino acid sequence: CASSQDATGLAGGIESETQYF.

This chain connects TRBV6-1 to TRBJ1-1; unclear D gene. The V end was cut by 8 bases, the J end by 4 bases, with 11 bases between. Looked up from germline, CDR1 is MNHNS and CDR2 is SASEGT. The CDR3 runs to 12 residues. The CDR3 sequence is CASGPPGTEAFF. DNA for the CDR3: TGTGCCAGCGGTCCGCCAGGCACTGAAGCTTTCTTT.

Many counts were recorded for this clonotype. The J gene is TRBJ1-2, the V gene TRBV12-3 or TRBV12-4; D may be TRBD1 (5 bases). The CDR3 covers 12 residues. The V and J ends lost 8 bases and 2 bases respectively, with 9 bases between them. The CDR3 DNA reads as TGTGCCAGCTGGGCAGGGAACTATGGCTACACCTTC. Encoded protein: CASWAGNYGYTF.

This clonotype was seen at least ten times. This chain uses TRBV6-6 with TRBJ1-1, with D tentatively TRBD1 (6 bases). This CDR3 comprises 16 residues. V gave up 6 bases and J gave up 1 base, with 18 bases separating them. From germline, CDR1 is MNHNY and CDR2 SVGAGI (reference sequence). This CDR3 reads CASRPRAGETNTEAFF. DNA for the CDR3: TGTGCCAGCAGGCCCAGGGCAGGGGAGACGAACACTGAAGCTTTCTTT.

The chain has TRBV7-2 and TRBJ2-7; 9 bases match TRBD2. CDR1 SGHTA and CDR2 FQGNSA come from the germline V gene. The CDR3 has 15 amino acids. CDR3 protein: CATELLAGRLYEQYF. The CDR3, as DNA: TGTGCGACCGAGTTGCTAGCGGGAAGACTCTACGAGCAGTACTTC.

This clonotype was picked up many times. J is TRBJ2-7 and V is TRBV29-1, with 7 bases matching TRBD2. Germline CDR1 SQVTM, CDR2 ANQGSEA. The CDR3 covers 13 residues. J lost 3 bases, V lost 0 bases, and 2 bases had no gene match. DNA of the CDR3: TGCAGCGTTGAAGAGGCGGGAGTCTACGAGCAGTACTTC. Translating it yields CSVEEAGVYEQYF.

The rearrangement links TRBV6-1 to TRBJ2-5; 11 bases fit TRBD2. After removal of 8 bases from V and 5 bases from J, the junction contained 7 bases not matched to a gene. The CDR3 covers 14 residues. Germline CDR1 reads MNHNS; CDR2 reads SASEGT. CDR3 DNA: TGTGCCAGCTTTAGCGGGAGGGCCGGGGAGACCCAGTACTTC. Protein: CASFSGRAGETQYF.

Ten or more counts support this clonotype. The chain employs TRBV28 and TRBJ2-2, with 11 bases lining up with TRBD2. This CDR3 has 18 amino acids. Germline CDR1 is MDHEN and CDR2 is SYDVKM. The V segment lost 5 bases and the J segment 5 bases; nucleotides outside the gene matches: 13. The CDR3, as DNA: TGTGCCAGCAGTAATTATGCCCTGGGACTAGCGGAAACCGGGGAGCTGTTTTTT. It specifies CASSNYALGLAETGELFF.

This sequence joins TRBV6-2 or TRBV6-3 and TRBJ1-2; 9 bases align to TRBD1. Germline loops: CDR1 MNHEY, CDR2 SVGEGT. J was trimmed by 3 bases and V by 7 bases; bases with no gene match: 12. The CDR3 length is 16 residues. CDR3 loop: CASTPLGQGRDYGYTF. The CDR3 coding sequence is TGTGCCAGCACTCCCCTCGGACAGGGGCGGGACTATGGCTACACCTTC.

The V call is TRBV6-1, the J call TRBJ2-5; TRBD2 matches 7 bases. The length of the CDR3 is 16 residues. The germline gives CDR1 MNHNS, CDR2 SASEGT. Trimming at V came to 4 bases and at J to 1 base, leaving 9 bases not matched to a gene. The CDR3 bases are TGTGCCAGCAGTGTAAGGGCGGGAGCCCCCCAAGAGACCCAGTACTTC. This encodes CASSVRAGAPQETQYF.

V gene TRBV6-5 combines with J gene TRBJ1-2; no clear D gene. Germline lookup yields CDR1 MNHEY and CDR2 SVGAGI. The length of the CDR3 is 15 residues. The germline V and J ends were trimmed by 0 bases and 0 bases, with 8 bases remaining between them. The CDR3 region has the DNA TGTGCCAGCAGTTACTCGAACGGAGCTAACTATGGCTACACCTTC. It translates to CASSYSNGANYGYTF.

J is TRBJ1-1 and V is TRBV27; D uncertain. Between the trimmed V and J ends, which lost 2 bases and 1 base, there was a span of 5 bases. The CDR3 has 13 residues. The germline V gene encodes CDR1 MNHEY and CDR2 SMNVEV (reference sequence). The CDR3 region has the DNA TGTGCCAGCAGTTTACGGCGGAACACTGAAGCTTTCTTT. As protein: CASSLRRNTEAFF.

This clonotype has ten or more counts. The chain's CDR3 is CASSRKIQGQETQYF. For the CDR3, the DNA is TGTGCCAGCAGCCGGAAGATACAGGGGCAAGAGACCCAGTACTTC. V and J are TRBV7-9 and TRBJ2-5; 7 bases fit TRBD1. The CDR3 has 15 amino acids. V gave up 5 bases and J gave up 2 bases; unmatched junction bases: 8. Germline V lookup: CDR1 SEHNR, CDR2 FQNEAQ (reference sequence).

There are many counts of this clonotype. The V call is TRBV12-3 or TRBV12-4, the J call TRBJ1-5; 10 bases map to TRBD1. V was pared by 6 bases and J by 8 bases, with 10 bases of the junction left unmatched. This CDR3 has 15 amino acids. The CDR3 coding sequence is TGTGCCAGCAGCCCCCTGACAGGGGGCATTGAGCCCCAGCATTTT. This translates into CASSPLTGGIEPQHF.

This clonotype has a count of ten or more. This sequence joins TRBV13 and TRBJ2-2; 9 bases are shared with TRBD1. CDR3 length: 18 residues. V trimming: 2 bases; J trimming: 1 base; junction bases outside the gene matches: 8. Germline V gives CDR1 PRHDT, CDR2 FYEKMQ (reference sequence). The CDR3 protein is CASSLTLGTGKNTGELFF. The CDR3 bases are TGTGCCAGCAGCTTAACCTTGGGGACAGGGAAGAACACCGGGGAGCTGTTTTTT.

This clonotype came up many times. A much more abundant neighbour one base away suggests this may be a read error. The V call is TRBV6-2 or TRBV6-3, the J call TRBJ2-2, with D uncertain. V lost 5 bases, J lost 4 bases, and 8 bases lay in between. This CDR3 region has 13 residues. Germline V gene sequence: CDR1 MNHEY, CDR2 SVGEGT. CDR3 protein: CASSLMSTGELFF. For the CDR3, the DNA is TGTGCCAGCAGTCTCATGAGCACCGGGGAGCTGTTTTTT.

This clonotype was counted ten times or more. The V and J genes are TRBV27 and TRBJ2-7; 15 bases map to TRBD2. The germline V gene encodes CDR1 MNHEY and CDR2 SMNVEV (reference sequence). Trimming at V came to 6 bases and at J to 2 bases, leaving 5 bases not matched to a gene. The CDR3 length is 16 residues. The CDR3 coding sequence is TGTGCCAGCAGCACCGGGACTAGCGGGAGGACCTACGAGCAGTACTTC. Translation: CASSTGTSGRTYEQYF.

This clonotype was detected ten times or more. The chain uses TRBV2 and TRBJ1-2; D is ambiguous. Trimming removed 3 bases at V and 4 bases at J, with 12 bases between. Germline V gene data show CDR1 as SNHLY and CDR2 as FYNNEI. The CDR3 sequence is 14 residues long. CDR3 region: CASSEVVTFYGYTF. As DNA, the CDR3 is TGTGCCAGCAGTGAGGTCGTCACCTTCTATGGCTACACCTTC.

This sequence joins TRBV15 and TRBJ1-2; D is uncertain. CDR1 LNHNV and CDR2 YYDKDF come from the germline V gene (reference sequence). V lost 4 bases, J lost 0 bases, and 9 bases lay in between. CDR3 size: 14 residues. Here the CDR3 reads CATSNQKANYGYTF. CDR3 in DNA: TGTGCCACCAGCAATCAGAAAGCTAACTATGGCTACACCTTC.

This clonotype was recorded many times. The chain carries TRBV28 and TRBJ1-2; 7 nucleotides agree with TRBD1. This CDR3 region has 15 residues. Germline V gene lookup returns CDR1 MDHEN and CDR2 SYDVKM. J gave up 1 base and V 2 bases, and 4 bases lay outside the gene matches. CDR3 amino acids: CASSLVRDSNYGYTF. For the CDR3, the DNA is TGTGCCAGCAGTTTAGTCCGGGACAGTAACTATGGCTACACCTTC.

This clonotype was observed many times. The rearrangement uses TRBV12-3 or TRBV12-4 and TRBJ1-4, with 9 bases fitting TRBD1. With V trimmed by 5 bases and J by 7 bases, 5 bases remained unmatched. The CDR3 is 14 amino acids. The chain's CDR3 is CASSRETGGEKLFF. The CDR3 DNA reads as TGTGCCAGCAGTCGAGAGACAGGGGGTGAAAAACTGTTTTTT.

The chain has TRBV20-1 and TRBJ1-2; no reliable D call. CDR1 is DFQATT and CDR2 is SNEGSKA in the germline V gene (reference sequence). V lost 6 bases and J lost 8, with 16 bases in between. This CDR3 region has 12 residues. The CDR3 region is CSAGGQFGGYTF. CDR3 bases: TGCAGTGCCGGCGGGCAGTTTGGCGGCTACACCTTC.